These 10 T cell receptor beta chains were sequenced from one sample in a study of cytomegalovirus exposure and HLA in healthy donors. Clones were read by immunoSEQ multiplex PCR, and TCRdb kept only the in-frame ones, dropping some. This sample has roughly 150,000 clones, with roughly nine tenths found just once. The sequencing sample was made of PBMCs. The origin of the receptors is a woman aged 25-40 years in good health and CMV-seronegative.

The count of this clone is one. The gene calls are TRBV11-2 and TRBJ1-6; D is possibly TRBD1 (5 bases). Germline loops: CDR1 SGHAT, CDR2 FQNNGV. The V gene lost 5 bases and the J gene lost 8 bases, with 16 bases spanning the gap. The CDR3 is made up of 15 amino acids. Here the CDR3 reads CASSETGGVYSPLHF. CDR3 DNA: TGTGCCAGCAGCGAGACTGGGGGGGTTTATTCACCCCTCCACTTT.

This chain links TRBV27 with TRBJ1-5; possible D gene TRBD1, 6 bases. The V and J ends lost 6 bases and 2 bases respectively, with 14 bases between them. The CDR3 is made up of 15 amino acids. Per germline, CDR1 MNHEY and CDR2 SMNVEV (reference sequence). The CDR3 region has the DNA TGTGCCAGCAGCGTAACAGGGTGGGGCAATCAGCCCCAGCATTTT. Translating gives CASSVTGWGNQPQHF.

The genes are TRBV27 and TRBJ2-4; 7 bases are a match to TRBD1. This CDR3 is built from 16 residues. Germline CDR1 reads MNHEY; CDR2 reads SMNVEV (reference sequence). V gave up 4 bases and J gave up 9 bases; unmatched junction bases: 15. Here the CDR3 DNA reads TGTGCCAGCAGTTCGCAGCCAGGGACAGCGGTCGGCATTCAGTACTTC. Its translation: CASSSQPGTAVGIQYF.

The V call is TRBV14, the J call TRBJ1-5; 8 bases agree with TRBD1. The CDR3 has 16 amino acids. The trim removed 0 bases at V and 2 bases at J, leaving 3 bases unmatched. In germline, CDR1 is SGHDN, CDR2 FVKESK. The CDR3 is CASSQDRGQGNQPQHF. The CDR3 DNA reads as TGTGCCAGCAGCCAAGATAGGGGACAGGGCAATCAGCCCCAGCATTTT.

This chain connects TRBV4-1 to TRBJ2-3; 8 bases map to TRBD2. Germline CDR1 MGHRA, CDR2 YSYEKL. V lost 4 bases, J lost 5 bases, and 20 bases stayed unmatched. The CDR3 consists of 19 residues. Here the CDR3 reads CASSRGARGGSGEEDTQYF. DNA of the CDR3: TGCGCCAGCAGCCGGGGAGCCCGGGGGGGTAGCGGGGAGGAAGATACGCAGTATTTT.

This clone was seen just once. The sample holds other DNA sequences that translate to the same CDR3. The chain has TRBV5-1 and TRBJ2-7; possibly TRBD2 for D (5 bases). CDR1 SGHRS and CDR2 YFSETQ come from the germline V gene. V lost 2 bases to trimming and J lost 0 bases, with 9 bases between them. This CDR3 region has 14 residues. CDR3 DNA sequence: TGCGCCAGCAGCTTAGAGCGGAGCTCCTACGAGCAGTACTTC. This gives the protein CASSLERSSYEQYF.

The rearrangement links TRBV18 to TRBJ2-1; possible D gene TRBD2, 6 bases. This CDR3 has 15 residues. Germline CDR1 reads KGHSH; CDR2 reads LQKENI. Trimming took off 6 bases at V and 4 bases at J, with 16 bases between the two ends. In nucleotides, the CDR3 is TGTGCCAGCTCCGCGGGTGGCGGGGTGTACAATGAGCAGTTCTTC. Its translation is CASSAGGGVYNEQFF.

This clone has only a few counts. This chain joins TRBV2 and TRBJ2-3; possibly TRBD2 for D (6 bases). Trimming took 7 bases from V and 4 from J, leaving 15 bases between them. The CDR3 has 14 amino acids. Germline V gene data show CDR1 as SNHLY and CDR2 as FYNNEI. Here the CDR3 reads CASMLEGRADTQYF. CDR3 DNA: TGTGCCAGCATGCTGGAGGGACGGGCAGATACGCAGTATTTT.

The chain employs TRBV18 and TRBJ2-1, with D tentatively TRBD1 (5 bases). Trimming took 5 bases from V and 10 from J, leaving 21 bases between them. Germline V gene lookup returns CDR1 KGHSH and CDR2 LQKENI. The CDR3 contains 15 residues. CDR3 bases: TGTGCCAGCTCATCGACGGATGCCACAGGACGGGAGCAGTTCTTC. It specifies CASSSTDATGREQFF.

This clone has a handful of counts. CDR3 DNA: TGTGCCAGTAGTATGCGGGGGAGCAATCAGCCCCAGCATTTT. Translated: CASSMRGSNQPQHF. The chain is built from TRBV19 and TRBJ1-5, with D perhaps TRBD1 (5 bases). The CDR3 covers 14 residues. Between the trimmed V and J ends, which lost 3 bases and 1 base, there was a span of 7 bases. The germline V gene has CDR1 LNHDA and CDR2 SQIVND (reference sequence).